This TCR beta chain came from a study of post-analysis software for immune sequencing data. The study, taken as a whole, reports: Four or five TRBV segments were significantly more frequent in patients than in controls. TRBV5-6, TRBV5-1 and TRBV20-1 were among these segments.

This CDR3 has 16 residues. Germline V gives CDR1 DFQATT, CDR2 SNEGSKA (reference sequence). Trimming shortened V by 0 bases and J by 0 bases, and 14 bases separated the two germline ends. The TCR beta cDNA libraries carried unique molecular identifiers. The source material, about 0.95 to 11 million T cells, gave rise to about 500,000 cDNA molecules. TCRdb independently ran MiXCR on the PCR reads; one entry per CDR3 protein. The table has about 260,000 distinct CDR3 sequences, about 38% seen once. Remarks on this clonotype: The target antigen is unknown.

This sequence originates from a girl aged 10 to 17 with multiple sclerosis. The sequenced material came from blood. The V gene is TRBV20-1, the J gene TRBJ1-1; D gene unclear. The DNA for the CDR3 is TGCAGTGCTAGAGATTCCTACGGCCCCGTGAACACTGAAGCTTTCTTT. This codes for CSARDSYGPVNTEAFF.